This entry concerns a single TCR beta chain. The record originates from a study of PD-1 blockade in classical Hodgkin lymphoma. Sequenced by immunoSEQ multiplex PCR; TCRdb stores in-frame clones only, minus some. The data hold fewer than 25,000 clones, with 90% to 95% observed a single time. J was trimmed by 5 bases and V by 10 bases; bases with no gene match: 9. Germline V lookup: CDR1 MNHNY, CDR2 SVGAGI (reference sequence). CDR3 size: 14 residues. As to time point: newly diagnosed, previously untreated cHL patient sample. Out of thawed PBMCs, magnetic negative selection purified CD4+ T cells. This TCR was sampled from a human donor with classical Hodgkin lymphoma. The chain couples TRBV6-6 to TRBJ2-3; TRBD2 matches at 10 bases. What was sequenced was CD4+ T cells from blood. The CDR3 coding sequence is TGTGCCACGGAGGAGCGGGAGGGCCAAGATACGCAGTATTTT. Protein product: CATEEREGQDTQYF.